This is a list of T cell receptor beta chains from one sample in a study of shared clonotypes between healthy human individuals. The method was immunoSEQ multiplex PCR; TCRdb's version includes in-frame clones alone and lacks a portion of them. In the table there are approximately 1,500,000 clones, approximately 98% of which are singletons. Specimen: naive CD4+ T cells sorted from blood. The receptors originated from a man aged 25-40 years in good health. Both conserved end residues are part of each CDR3.

v_call: TRBV9
j_call: TRBJ2-1
cdr3_aa: CASSVGGTSGRNEQFF

v_call: TRBV7-3
j_call: TRBJ2-7
cdr3_aa: CASSLTPGLGYEQYF

v_call: TRBV5-1
j_call: TRBJ2-7
cdr3_aa: CASSLEAGASYEQYF

v_call: TRBV5-1
j_call: TRBJ1-1
cdr3_aa: CASSLGDERERAFF

v_call: TRBV9
j_call: TRBJ2-1
cdr3_aa: CASSVAGLTEQFF

v_call: TRBV9
j_call: TRBJ2-7
cdr3_aa: CASSLGTSGRGGEQYF

v_call: TRBV11-2
j_call: TRBJ2-1
cdr3_aa: CASSLGLAGYNEQFF

v_call: TRBV6-5
j_call: TRBJ2-2
cdr3_aa: CASSYGLAGGGELFF

v_call: TRBV7-6
j_call: TRBJ2-2
cdr3_aa: CASSLFDDRDSNTGELFF

v_call: TRBV15
j_call: TRBJ2-3
cdr3_aa: CATSRALDTQYF

v_call: TRBV30
j_call: TRBJ2-3
cdr3_aa: CAWSILTDTQYF

v_call: TRBV28
j_call: TRBJ2-7
cdr3_aa: CASSFASGTYEQYF

v_call: TRBV19
j_call: TRBJ2-3
cdr3_aa: CASSTTGPWQYF

v_call: TRBV7-8
j_call: TRBJ2-5
cdr3_aa: CASSLIGSSGSRLTQYF

v_call: TRBV10-1
j_call: TRBJ1-3
cdr3_aa: CARGGPGSSGNTIYF

v_call: TRBV18
j_call: TRBJ2-1
cdr3_aa: CASSPLAGRENEQFF

v_call: TRBV9
j_call: TRBJ1-4
cdr3_aa: CASSVNPGRNEKLFF

v_call: TRBV19
j_call: TRBJ2-7
cdr3_aa: CASSNAGDTYEQYF

v_call: TRBV6-5
j_call: TRBJ1-1
cdr3_aa: CASRNRGGLNTEAFF

v_call: TRBV27
j_call: TRBJ2-1
cdr3_aa: CASSLQRSNEQFF

v_call: TRBV7-9
j_call: TRBJ2-5
cdr3_aa: CASSLTLKDKSQETQYF

v_call: TRBV15
j_call: TRBJ2-4
cdr3_aa: CATSRDRGDIKNIQYF

v_call: TRBV11-2
j_call: TRBJ2-7
cdr3_aa: CASSSRRGAYEQYF

v_call: TRBV19
j_call: TRBJ2-1
cdr3_aa: CASSTGLAVYNEQFF

v_call: TRBV6-6
j_call: TRBJ2-1
cdr3_aa: CASSYSDGEQFF

v_call: TRBV9
j_call: TRBJ1-2
cdr3_aa: CASSALTPAGYTF

v_call: TRBV19
j_call: TRBJ2-1
cdr3_aa: CASSIPPHNEQFF

v_call: TRBV10-2
j_call: TRBJ2-3
cdr3_aa: CASTGVHSTDTQYF